This entry is about one T cell receptor (beta chain). Its target is unknown. Assay: immunoSEQ multiplex PCR; the TCRdb copy retains only in-frame clones and omits some. The table shows about 100,000 clones, with 80% to 90% occurring only once. This sample stems from a study of T cell responses to AZD1222 COVID-19 vaccine. The germline V and J ends were trimmed by 5 bases and 0 bases, with 14 bases remaining between them. This CDR3 region has 16 residues. Germline V lookup: CDR1 SGHNT, CDR2 YENEEA. Study-wide results and limits: Spike-specific TCR breadth and depth went up after people got two AZD1222 doses. The donors showed a predominance of white British ancestry and of females, with possible underestimation of clonal diversity. The number of AZD1222 recipients seropositive at baseline was only 5 to 7. Per reports, nearly half of all spike-specific TCRs target regions that are unmutated in variants.

The source of this sequence is an adult in good health. The sample in question was peripheral blood, obtained on day 0 of MenACWY control vaccination. This chain links TRBV11-3 with TRBJ2-1; D is perhaps TRBD1 or TRBD2 (6 bases each). This CDR3 is CASSPGAMGSYNEQFF. The DNA of the CDR3 is TGTGCCAGCAGCCCGGGGGCTATGGGCTCCTACAATGAGCAGTTCTTC. The full variable domain, completed using reference TRBV11-3 and TRBJ2-1, is EAGVVQSPRYKIIEKKQPVAFWCNPISGHNTLYWYLQNLGQGPELLIRYENEEAVDDSQLPKDRFSAERLKGVDSTLKIQPAELGDSAVYLCASSPGAMGSYNEQFFGPGTRLTVL.